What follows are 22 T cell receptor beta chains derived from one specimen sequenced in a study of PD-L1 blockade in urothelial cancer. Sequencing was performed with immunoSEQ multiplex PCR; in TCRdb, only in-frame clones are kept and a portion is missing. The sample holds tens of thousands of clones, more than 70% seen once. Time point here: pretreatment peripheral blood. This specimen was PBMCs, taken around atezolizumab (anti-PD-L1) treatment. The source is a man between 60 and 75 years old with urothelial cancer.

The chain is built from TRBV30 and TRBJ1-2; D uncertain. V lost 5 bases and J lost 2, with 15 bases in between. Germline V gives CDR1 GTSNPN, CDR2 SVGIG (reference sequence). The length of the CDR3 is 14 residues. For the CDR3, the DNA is TGTGCCTGGGGACGGAGGGCGGGAAACTATGGCTACACCTTC. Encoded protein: CAWGRRAGNYGYTF.

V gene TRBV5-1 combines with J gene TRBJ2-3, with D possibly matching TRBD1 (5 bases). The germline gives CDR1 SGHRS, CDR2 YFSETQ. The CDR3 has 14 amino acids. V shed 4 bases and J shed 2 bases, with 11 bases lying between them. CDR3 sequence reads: CASSPRQYTDTQYF. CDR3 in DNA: TGCGCCAGCAGCCCCCGACAGTACACAGATACGCAGTATTTT.

The CDR3 DNA follows: TGTGCCAGCAGCCCCTCTTTCGGGGGGGGCTCCTACGAGCAGTACTTC. Translating gives CASSPSFGGGSYEQYF. The J gene is TRBJ2-7, the V gene TRBV7-2; 8 bases align to TRBD2. J was trimmed by 0 bases and V by 5 bases; bases with no gene match: 9. CDR3 length: 16 amino acids. Germline CDR1 and CDR2: SGHTA and FQGNSA.

The CDR3 protein is CASSLEGGVTDTQYF. The DNA for the CDR3 is TGCGCCAGCAGCTTGGAGGGGGGGGTCACAGATACGCAGTATTTT. V and J are TRBV5-1 and TRBJ2-3, with D tentatively TRBD2 (7 bases). The CDR3 has 15 amino acids. Germline V gene data show CDR1 as SGHRS and CDR2 as YFSETQ. V was clipped by 0 bases and J by 2 bases, with 10 bases between them. The whole variable domain, filled in from reference TRBV5-1 and TRBJ2-3, reads KAGVTQTPRYLIKTRGQQVTLSCSPISGHRSVSWYQQTPGQGLQFLFEYFSETQRNKGNFPGRFSGRQFSNSRSEMNVSTLELGDSALYLCASSLEGGVTDTQYFGPGTRLTVL.

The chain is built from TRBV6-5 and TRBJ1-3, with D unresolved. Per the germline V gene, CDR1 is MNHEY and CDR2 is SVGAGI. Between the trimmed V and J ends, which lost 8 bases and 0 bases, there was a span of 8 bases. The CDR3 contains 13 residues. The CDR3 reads CASRESSGNTIYF. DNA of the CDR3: TGTGCCAGCCGAGAGAGCTCTGGAAACACCATATATTTT.

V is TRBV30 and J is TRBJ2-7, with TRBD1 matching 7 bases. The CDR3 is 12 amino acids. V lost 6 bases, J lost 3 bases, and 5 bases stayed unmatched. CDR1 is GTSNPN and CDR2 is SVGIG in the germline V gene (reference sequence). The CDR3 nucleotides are TGTGCCTGTAACAGGGGTCTCTACGAGCAGTACTTC. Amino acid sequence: CACNRGLYEQYF.

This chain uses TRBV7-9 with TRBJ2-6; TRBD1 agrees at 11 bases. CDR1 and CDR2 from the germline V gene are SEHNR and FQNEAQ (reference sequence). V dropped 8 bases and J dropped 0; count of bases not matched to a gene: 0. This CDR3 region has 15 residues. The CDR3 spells CASGTGGSGANVLTF. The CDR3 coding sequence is TGTGCCAGCGGGACAGGGGGCTCTGGGGCCAACGTCCTGACTTTC.

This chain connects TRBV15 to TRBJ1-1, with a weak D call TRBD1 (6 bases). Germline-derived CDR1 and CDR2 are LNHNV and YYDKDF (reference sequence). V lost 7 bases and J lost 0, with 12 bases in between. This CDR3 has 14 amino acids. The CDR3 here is CATNGGDMNTEAFF. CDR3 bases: TGTGCCACCAACGGGGGGGACATGAACACTGAAGCTTTCTTT. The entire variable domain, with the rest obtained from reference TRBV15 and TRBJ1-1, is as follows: DAMVIQNPRYQVTQFGKPVTLSCSQTLNHNVMYWYQQKSSQAPKLLFHYYDKDFNNEADTPDNFQSRRPNTSFCFLDIRSPGLGDTAMYLCATNGGDMNTEAFFGQGTRLTVV.

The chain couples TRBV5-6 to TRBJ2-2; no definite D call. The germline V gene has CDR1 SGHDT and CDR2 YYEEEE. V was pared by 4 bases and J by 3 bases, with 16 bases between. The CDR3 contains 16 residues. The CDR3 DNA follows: TGTGCCAGCAGCCCCCTAGGTGGTTACGACACCGGGGAGCTGTTTTTT. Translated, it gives CASSPLGGYDTGELFF.

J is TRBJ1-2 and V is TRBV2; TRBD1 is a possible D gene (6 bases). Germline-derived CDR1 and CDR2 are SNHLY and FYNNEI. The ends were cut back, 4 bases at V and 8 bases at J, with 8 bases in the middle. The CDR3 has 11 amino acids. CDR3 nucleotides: TGTGCCAGCAGTGGGACAGCCGGCTACACCTTC. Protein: CASSGTAGYTF.

The CDR3 here is CASSPGAHNEQFF. In DNA, the CDR3 is TGTGCCAGCTCACCCGGAGCCCACAATGAGCAGTTCTTC. J is TRBJ2-1 and V is TRBV18, with unresolved D. Looked up from germline, CDR1 is KGHSH and CDR2 is LQKENI. V was shortened by 3 bases and J by 5 bases, with 8 bases between the two germline ends. The CDR3 has 13 amino acids.

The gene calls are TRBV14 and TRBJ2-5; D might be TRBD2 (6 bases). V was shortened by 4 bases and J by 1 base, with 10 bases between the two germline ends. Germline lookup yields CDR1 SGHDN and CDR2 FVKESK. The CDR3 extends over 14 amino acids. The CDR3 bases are TGTGCCAGCAGCCCCTGGGACTTCCAAGAGACCCAGTACTTC. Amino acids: CASSPWDFQETQYF.

CDR3 sequence reads: CASSVRDREAFF. In nucleotides, the CDR3 is TGTGCCAGCAGCGTGAGGGACAGAGAAGCTTTCTTT. V usage is TRBV9 and J usage is TRBJ1-1, with TRBD1 matching over 7 bases. CDR1 and CDR2 (germline): SGDLS, YYNGEE. Losses at the gene ends were 2 bases for V and 8 bases for J; bases not matched to a gene: 3. CDR3 length equals 12 residues.

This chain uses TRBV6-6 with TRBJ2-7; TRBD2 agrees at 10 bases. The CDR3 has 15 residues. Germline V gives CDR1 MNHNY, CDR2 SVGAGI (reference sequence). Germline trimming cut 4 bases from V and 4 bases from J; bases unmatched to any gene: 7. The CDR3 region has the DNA TGTGCCAGCAGTTTGGTTAGCGGGAGGCCTTACGAGCAGTACTTC. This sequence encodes CASSLVSGRPYEQYF.

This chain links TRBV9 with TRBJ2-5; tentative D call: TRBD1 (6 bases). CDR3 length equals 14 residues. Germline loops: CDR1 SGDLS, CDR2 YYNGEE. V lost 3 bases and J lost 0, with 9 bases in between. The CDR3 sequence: CASSAQGYQETQYF. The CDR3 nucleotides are TGTGCCAGCAGCGCACAGGGATACCAAGAGACCCAGTACTTC.

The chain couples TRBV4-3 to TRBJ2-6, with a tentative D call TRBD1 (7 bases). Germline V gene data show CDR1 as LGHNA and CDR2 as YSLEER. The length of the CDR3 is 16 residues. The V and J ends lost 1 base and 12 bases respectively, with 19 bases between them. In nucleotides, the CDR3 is TGCGCCAGCAGCCAAGGCCACGGGATCAGGGGGGTCGTCCTGACTTTC. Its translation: CASSQGHGIRGVVLTF.

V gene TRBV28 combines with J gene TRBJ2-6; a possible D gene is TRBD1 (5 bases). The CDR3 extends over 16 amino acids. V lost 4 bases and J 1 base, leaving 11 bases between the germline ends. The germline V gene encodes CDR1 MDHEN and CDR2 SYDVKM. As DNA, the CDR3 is TGTGCCAGCAGTTGGGGCGGACAATCTGGGGCCAACGTCCTGACTTTC. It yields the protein CASSWGGQSGANVLTF. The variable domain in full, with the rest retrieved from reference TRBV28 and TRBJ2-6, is DVKVTQSSRYLVKRTGEKVFLECVQDMDHENMFWYRQDPGLGLRLIYFSYDVKMKEKGDIPEGYSVSREKKERFSLILESASTNQTSMYLCASSWGGQSGANVLTFGAGSRLTVL.

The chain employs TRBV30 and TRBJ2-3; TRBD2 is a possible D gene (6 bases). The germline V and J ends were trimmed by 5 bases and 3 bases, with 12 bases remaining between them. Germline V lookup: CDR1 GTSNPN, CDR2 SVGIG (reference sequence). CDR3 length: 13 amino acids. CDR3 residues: CAWVLGGTDTQYF. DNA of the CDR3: TGTGCCTGGGTCCTTGGGGGGACAGATACGCAGTATTTT.

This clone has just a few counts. The chain's CDR3 is CASEGGGDGYTF. The CDR3 region has the DNA TGTGCCAGCGAAGGGGGCGGCGATGGCTACACCTTC. V is TRBV6-5 and J is TRBJ1-2, with 7 nucleotides matching TRBD1. The length of the CDR3 is 12 residues. V was clipped by 8 bases and J by 6 bases; unmatched bases: 6. Germline lookup yields CDR1 MNHEY and CDR2 SVGAGI.

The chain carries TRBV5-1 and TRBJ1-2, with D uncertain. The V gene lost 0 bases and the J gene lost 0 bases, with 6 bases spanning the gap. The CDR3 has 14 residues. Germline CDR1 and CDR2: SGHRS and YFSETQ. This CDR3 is CASSLDSSNYGYTF. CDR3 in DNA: TGCGCCAGCAGCTTGGACAGTTCTAACTATGGCTACACCTTC.

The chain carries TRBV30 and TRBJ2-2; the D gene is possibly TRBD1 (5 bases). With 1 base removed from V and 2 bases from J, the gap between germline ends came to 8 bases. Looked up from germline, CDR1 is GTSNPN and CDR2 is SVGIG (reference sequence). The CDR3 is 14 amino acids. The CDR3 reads CAWSADSNTGELFF. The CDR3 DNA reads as TGTGCCTGGAGTGCCGACAGCAACACCGGGGAGCTGTTTTTT.

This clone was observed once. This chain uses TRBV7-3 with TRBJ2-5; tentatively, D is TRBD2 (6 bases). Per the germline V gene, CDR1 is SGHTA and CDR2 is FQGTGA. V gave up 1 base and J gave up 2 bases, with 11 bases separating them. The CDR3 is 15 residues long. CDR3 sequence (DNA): TGTGCCAGCAGCTTAATCGGCGGGGAACAAGAGACCCAGTACTTC. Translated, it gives CASSLIGGEQETQYF.